Below, 10 T cell receptor beta chains from the same sample are listed, as sequenced in a study of blood T cell repertoires in COVID-19. The data were produced by immunoSEQ multiplex PCR, yet TCRdb's version contains in-frame clones alone and is incomplete. The table has roughly 280,000 clones, 85% to 90% seen once; the top ten hold roughly 2.3%. The specimen was PBMCs or T cells enriched from blood (not recorded which). The receptors here all came from a woman younger than 30 who had recovered from COVID-19.

The chain uses TRBV5-1 and TRBJ1-5; 11 bases are shared with TRBD1. The CDR3 consists of 15 residues. From germline, CDR1 is SGHRS and CDR2 YFSETQ. Trimming cost V 4 bases and J 5 bases; bases outside gene matches: 5. The CDR3 sequence: CASSTGQGEYQPQHF. CDR3 nucleotide sequence: TGCGCCAGCAGCACGGGACAGGGGGAATATCAGCCCCAGCATTTT. Based on the CDR3 plus reference TRBV5-1 and TRBJ1-5, the full variable domain is KAGVTQTPRYLIKTRGQQVTLSCSPISGHRSVSWYQQTPGQGLQFLFEYFSETQRNKGNFPGRFSGRQFSNSRSEMNVSTLELGDSALYLCASSTGQGEYQPQHFGDGTRLSIL.

J is TRBJ2-2 and V is TRBV5-6; TRBD1 matches 9 bases. Germline CDR1 and CDR2: SGHDT and YYEEEE. The CDR3 spans 15 residues. Germline trimming cut 3 bases from V and 4 bases from J; bases unmatched to any gene: 4. The CDR3 spells CASSWGQGSTGELFF. For the CDR3, the DNA is TGTGCCAGCAGCTGGGGACAGGGAAGCACCGGGGAGCTGTTTTTT.

This chain connects TRBV9 to TRBJ2-5; 8 bases map to TRBD1. The CDR3 has 15 amino acids. Germline CDR1 reads SGDLS; CDR2 reads YYNGEE. V lost 4 bases and J lost 1; bases outside the gene matches: 6. This CDR3 reads CASSPHGTGQETQYF. DNA for the CDR3: TGTGCCAGCAGCCCCCACGGGACAGGCCAAGAGACCCAGTACTTC. Full variable domain (missing parts from reference TRBV9 and TRBJ2-5): DSGVTQTPKHLITATGQRVTLRCSPRSGDLSVYWYQQSLDQGLQFLIQYYNGEERAKGNILERFSAQQFPDLHSELNLSSLELGDSALYFCASSPHGTGQETQYFGPGTRLLVL.

The chain combines TRBV29-1 with TRBJ1-2; 9 nucleotides align to TRBD1. Germline V gene data show CDR1 as SQVTM and CDR2 as ANQGSEA. Trimming cost V 4 bases and J 7 bases; bases outside gene matches: 10. CDR3 length: 14 amino acids. CDR3 in DNA: TGCAGCGTTGGGTTAGGGACAGGGAGTGGTGGCTACACCTTC. Protein sequence: CSVGLGTGSGGYTF.

This rearrangement joins TRBV28 to TRBJ1-2; possibly TRBD1 for D (6 bases). V shed 3 bases and J shed 2 bases, with 13 bases lying between them. The CDR3 totals 15 residues. Germline V gives CDR1 MDHEN, CDR2 SYDVKM. CDR3 protein: CASSFPTGLNYGYTF. CDR3 nucleotides: TGTGCCAGCAGTTTTCCCACAGGGTTAAACTATGGCTACACCTTC.

CDR3: CASGQGFVPGTQYF. The DNA of the CDR3 is TGTGCCAGCGGACAGGGCTTTGTTCCAGGTACGCAGTATTTT. The V call is TRBV28, the J call TRBJ2-3; 8 bases agree with TRBD1. The V and J ends lost 8 bases and 8 bases, in that order; junction bases with no gene match: 12. Germline CDR1 and CDR2: MDHEN and SYDVKM. CDR3 size: 14 residues.

This chain uses TRBV5-1 with TRBJ2-1; D unresolved. Germline loops: CDR1 SGHRS, CDR2 YFSETQ. The CDR3 covers 16 residues. V gave up 0 bases and J gave up 0 bases, with 10 bases separating them. CDR3 amino acids: CASSLAGRSSYNEQFF. The CDR3 nucleotides read TGCGCCAGCAGCTTGGCTGGCCGGAGCTCCTACAATGAGCAGTTCTTC.

V is TRBV6-5 and J is TRBJ2-7; 9 bases map to TRBD1. Trimming at V came to 6 bases and at J to 2 bases, leaving 8 bases not matched to a gene. The CDR3 loop spans 15 amino acids. Germline assignment: CDR1 MNHEY and CDR2 SVGAGI. In nucleotides, the CDR3 is TGTGCCAGCAGAAGAGGGGGACAGGGCACCTACGAGCAGTACTTC. This sequence encodes CASRRGGQGTYEQYF.

The rearrangement joins TRBV6-1 to TRBJ2-5, with D possibly being TRBD2 (5 bases). The CDR3 has 16 amino acids. CDR1 and CDR2 from the germline V gene are MNHNS and SASEGT. The V end lost 1 base, the J end lost 5 bases, and 17 bases lay between the germline ends. Written as DNA, the CDR3 is TGTGCCAGCAGTGAAGAATTCAGTGGGAGATCGGAGACCCAGTACTTC. It is translated as CASSEEFSGRSETQYF.

This clone was seen once. The rearrangement uses TRBV18 and TRBJ2-3; 13 nucleotides agree with TRBD2. Germline assignment: CDR1 KGHSH and CDR2 LQKENI. This CDR3 is 16 amino acids long. V lost 3 bases, J lost 6 bases, and 6 bases stayed unmatched. In DNA form, the CDR3 reads TGTGCCAGCTCACCGACTAGCGGGGGGCCGGGGGATACGCAGTATTTT. Amino acids: CASSPTSGGPGDTQYF.